A selection of T cell receptor beta chains follows, all from one sample in a study of cytomegalovirus exposure and HLA in healthy donors. Libraries were prepared by immunoSEQ multiplex PCR; TCRdb keeps only in-frame clonotypes and omits some of them. The top ten clones hold roughly 6.7% of a sample with around 130,000 clones, 85% of them seen once. The sequenced material came from PBMCs. Receptors were obtained from a woman under 40 in good health and CMV-seropositive. Both conserved end residues are part of each CDR3. D genes are given only for firm matches. Part of the rows lack a size; the others show once, few, many or a class for expanded clones.

v_gene: TRBV18; abundance: once; d_gene: .; j_gene: TRBJ1-5; CDR3aa: CASSPGGGSNQPQHF; CDR3nt: TGTGCCAGCTCACCAGGAGGAGGTAGCAATCAGCCCCAGCATTTT
v_gene: TRBV2; abundance: .; d_gene: .; j_gene: TRBJ1-2; CDR3aa: CASSEARLNRQRF; CDR3nt: TGTGCCAGCAGTGAAGCGCGACTTAACCGGCAACGGTTC
v_gene: TRBV9; abundance: .; d_gene: .; j_gene: TRBJ2-2; CDR3aa: CASENREGTGELFF; CDR3nt: TGTGCCAGCGAGAACAGGGAGGGCACCGGGGAGCTGTTTTTT
v_gene: TRBV5-1; abundance: .; d_gene: TRBD2; j_gene: TRBJ2-1; CDR3aa: CASSPGLAGLSYNEQFF; CDR3nt: TGCGCCAGCAGCCCCGGACTAGCGGGCCTCTCCTACAATGAGCAGTTCTTC
v_gene: TRBV7-2; abundance: .; d_gene: TRBD1; j_gene: TRBJ1-5; CDR3aa: CASSLVALQGRQPQHF; CDR3nt: TGTGCCAGCAGCTTAGTAGCACTACAGGGGCGGCAGCCCCAGCATTTT
v_gene: TRBV6-6; abundance: once; d_gene: .; j_gene: TRBJ1-5; CDR3aa: CAMRGGLGQPQHF; CDR3nt: TGTGCCATGCGTGGAGGGCTCGGTCAGCCCCAGCATTTT
v_gene: TRBV5-5; abundance: .; d_gene: .; j_gene: TRBJ1-2; CDR3aa: CASSPGGVPNYGYTF; CDR3nt: TGTGCCAGCAGCCCCGGGGGAGTCCCTAACTATGGCTACACCTTC
v_gene: TRBV19; abundance: once; d_gene: TRBD1; j_gene: TRBJ1-2; CDR3aa: CASRAVGGQAINYGYTF; CDR3nt: TGTGCCAGTAGGGCCGTTGGAGGACAGGCGATTAACTATGGCTACACCTTC
v_gene: TRBV5-1; abundance: .; d_gene: TRBD2; j_gene: TRBJ2-1; CDR3aa: CASSWLAGGYNEQFF; CDR3nt: TGCGCCAGCAGCTGGCTAGCGGGGGGTTACAATGAGCAGTTCTTC
v_gene: TRBV5-1; abundance: .; d_gene: .; j_gene: TRBJ1-3; CDR3aa: CASSTGGPGNTIYF; CDR3nt: TGCGCCAGCAGCACGGGGGGGCCGGGAAACACCATATATTTT
v_gene: TRBV7-2; abundance: once; d_gene: .; j_gene: TRBJ2-7; CDR3aa: CASSLGQGAYEQYF; CDR3nt: TGTGCCAGCAGCTTAGGTCAGGGTGCCTACGAGCAGTACTTC
v_gene: TRBV7-7; abundance: .; d_gene: TRBD1; j_gene: TRBJ2-7; CDR3aa: CASSPGTGVPSEQYF; CDR3nt: TGTGCTAGCAGCCCCGGGACAGGGGTCCCTAGCGAGCAGTACTTC
v_gene: TRBV11-3; abundance: .; d_gene: .; j_gene: TRBJ2-6; CDR3aa: CASSSRANVLTF; CDR3nt: TGTGCCAGCAGCTCCAGGGCCAACGTCCTGACTTTC
v_gene: TRBV5-5; abundance: .; d_gene: .; j_gene: TRBJ1-1; CDR3aa: CASSPGGAEAFF; CDR3nt: TGTGCCAGCAGCCCGGGAGGGGCTGAAGCTTTCTTT
v_gene: TRBV2; abundance: .; d_gene: TRBD2; j_gene: TRBJ2-7; CDR3aa: CASSSGTSGGHSF; CDR3nt: TGTGCCAGCAGTTCCGGGACTAGCGGGGGGCACTCCTTC
v_gene: TRBV9; abundance: .; d_gene: TRBD1; j_gene: TRBJ2-2; CDR3aa: CASSPRDREVGELFF; CDR3nt: TGTGCCAGCAGCCCCCGGGACAGGGAGGTAGGGGAGCTGTTTTTT